Sequencing of this TCR beta chain was carried out in a study of T cell responses to AZD1222 COVID-19 vaccine. On the study more broadly: Investigators merged groups given second doses at roughly 4 or roughly 12 weeks. The study's findings and limits: Baseline serostatus was positive in only a handful of AZD1222 recipients. Unmutated regions of variants are reportedly targeted by nearly half of spike-specific TCRs. Among the donors, most were white British and more were female, and clonal diversity was possibly underestimated.

CDR1 and CDR2 (germline): MNHEY, SVGEGT. V lost 5 bases to trimming and J lost 1 base, with 8 bases between them. This CDR3 spans 13 amino acids. Using immunoSEQ multiplex PCR, the repertoire was profiled, and TCRdb retains in-frame clones only, with some absent. The sample lists 130,000 to 150,000 clones, about 90% occurring once. Concerning this clone: Its target is unknown.

This rearrangement joins TRBV6-2 or TRBV6-3 to TRBJ2-5; a possible D gene is TRBD1 (6 bases). This TCR was sampled from an adult in good health. The material sequenced was peripheral blood, taken on day 0 of AZD1222 vaccination. CDR3 in amino acids: CASSGQSQETQYF. Here the CDR3 DNA reads TGTGCCAGCAGTGGACAGTCCCAAGAGACCCAGTACTTC.